What follows are 19 T cell receptor beta chains derived from one specimen sequenced in a study of OX40 agonist ivuxolimab in advanced cancers. Library creation used the immunoSEQ multiplex PCR assay. What TCRdb holds here is the immuneACCESS table cut down to in-frame rearrangements. Part of the clones is not present; checked against another copy, under half of the missing clones reflect an unresolved V gene, and the others are unexplained. The table for this sample lists just under 85,000 clones; approximately 84% of them were counted only once. The top ten clonotypes cover under 8% of the sample. This material consisted of CD4+ or CD8+ T cells sorted from blood, taken in a trial of the OX40 agonist ivuxolimab. These receptors came from an adult with an advanced solid tumor such as melanoma, head and neck, liver or kidney cancer.

The J gene is TRBJ2-3, the V gene TRBV11-1, with 13 bases matching TRBD2. V lost 5 bases and J lost 1; bases outside the gene matches: 3. The CDR3 runs 16 residues. Germline V gene sequence: CDR1 SGHAT, CDR2 FQDESV (reference sequence). The CDR3 spells CASSQGTSGGTDTQYF. Written as DNA, the CDR3 is TGTGCCAGCAGCCAGGGGACTAGCGGGGGCACAGATACGCAGTATTTT.

The chain joins TRBV5-5 to TRBJ2-7, with D hard to call. Germline values: CDR1 SGHKS, CDR2 YYEKEE (reference sequence). V lost 4 bases to trimming and J lost 13 bases, with 18 bases between them. The CDR3 is 12 residues long. The CDR3 bases are TGTGCCAGCAGCCCCATCTCTTGGCCGCACTACTTC. Translating it yields CASSPISWPHYF.

V is TRBV7-3 and J is TRBJ2-1, with D perhaps matching TRBD2 (6 bases). The V end lost 2 bases, the J end lost 0 bases, and 11 bases lay between the germline ends. The CDR3 is 16 residues long. CDR1 is SGHTA and CDR2 is FQGTGA in the germline V gene. The CDR3, as DNA: TGTGCCAGCAGCTTAGGGGGACTTTACTCCTACAATGAGCAGTTCTTC. It codes for CASSLGGLYSYNEQFF. Drawing the rest from reference TRBV7-3 and TRBJ2-1, the complete variable domain is GAGVSQTPSNKVTEKGKYVELRCDPISGHTALYWYRQSLGQGPEFLIYFQGTGAADDSGLPNDRFFAVRPEGSVSTLKIQRTERGDSAVYLCASSLGGLYSYNEQFFGPGTRLTVL.

The chain has TRBV19 and TRBJ2-5, with D perhaps being TRBD1 or TRBD2 (5 bases each). The ends were cut back, 3 bases at V and 4 bases at J, with 15 bases in the middle. This CDR3 comprises 15 residues. Germline V CDR1 and CDR2: LNHDA, SQIVND (reference sequence). In DNA form, the CDR3 reads TGTGCCAGTAGTATTGGGGGTTCTATTGGAGAGACCCAGTACTTC. Its protein is CASSIGGSIGETQYF.

The chain uses TRBV5-1 and TRBJ2-3, with 10 bases aligning to TRBD1. J was trimmed by 6 bases and V by 3 bases; bases with no gene match: 4. Germline CDR1 SGHRS, CDR2 YFSETQ. The CDR3 contains 14 residues. The CDR3 DNA is TGCGCCAGCAGCTCCGGACAGGGGGTGGATACGCAGTATTTT. This translates into CASSSGQGVDTQYF.

V usage is TRBV30 and J usage is TRBJ1-2; 12 bases match TRBD1. The ends lost 2 bases at V and 7 bases at J; junction bases unmatched: 14. Germline CDR1 GTSNPN, CDR2 SVGIG (reference sequence). The CDR3 contains 17 residues. CDR3 sequence: CAWSSKVGGQGARGYTF. CDR3 sequence (DNA): TGTGCCTGGAGTTCTAAGGTCGGGGGACAGGGGGCGCGTGGCTACACCTTC.

The V call is TRBV7-9, the J call TRBJ1-5; 8 bases agree with TRBD1. Germline V gives CDR1 SEHNR, CDR2 FQNEAQ (reference sequence). The trim removed 5 bases at V and 5 bases at J, leaving 2 bases unmatched. This CDR3 is built from 13 residues. The CDR3 DNA sequence: TGTGCCAGCAGCACACAGGGGGATCAGCCCCAGCATTTT. Translation gives CASSTQGDQPQHF.

The chain's CDR3 is CASRVDTQETQYF. The CDR3 coding sequence is TGTGCCAGCAGGGTTGACACCCAAGAGACCCAGTACTTC. The chain employs TRBV2 and TRBJ2-5; D gene unclear. The CDR3 has 13 residues. Germline CDR1 SNHLY, CDR2 FYNNEI. The ends were cut back, 6 bases at V and 1 base at J, with 9 bases in the middle.

V and J are TRBV5-5 and TRBJ1-3; D not certain. Looked up from germline, CDR1 is SGHKS and CDR2 is YYEKEE (reference sequence). This CDR3 spans 15 amino acids. V dropped 5 bases and J dropped 3 bases, with 15 bases sitting between them. CDR3 in DNA: TGTGCCAGCAGACTTAGACTATTCGGTGGAAACACCATATATTTT. It specifies CASRLRLFGGNTIYF.

The J gene is TRBJ1-6, the V gene TRBV6-6; D is uncertain. Germline CDR1 and CDR2: MNHNY and SVGAGI (reference sequence). The CDR3 sequence is 13 residues long. The V and J ends lost 10 bases and 10 bases respectively, with 17 bases between them. For the CDR3, the DNA is TGTGCCATACAAGGCCTCCGAGGGTCACCCCTCCACTTT. It specifies CAIQGLRGSPLHF.

This chain connects TRBV27 to TRBJ2-3; possible D gene TRBD1, 5 bases. The V end lost 5 bases, the J end lost 4 bases, and 13 bases lay between the germline ends. The CDR3 consists of 14 residues. CDR1 and CDR2 from the germline V gene are MNHEY and SMNVEV (reference sequence). This chain's CDR3 is CASSNQGWADTQYF. The CDR3 nucleotides are TGTGCCAGCAGTAATCAGGGTTGGGCAGATACGCAGTATTTT.

The chain recombines TRBV2 with TRBJ2-1; D ambiguous. V was pared by 2 bases and J by 4 bases, with 6 bases between. The CDR3 covers 13 residues. Germline values: CDR1 SNHLY, CDR2 FYNNEI. CDR3 DNA sequence: TGTGCCAGCAGTGAATGGAGTTACAATGAGCAGTTCTTC. This encodes CASSEWSYNEQFF.

This clone has only a few counts. This chain links TRBV2 with TRBJ1-1, with D unresolved. The CDR3 sequence is 11 residues long. Trimming shortened V by 2 bases and J by 8 bases, and 6 bases separated the two germline ends. Germline V gene sequence: CDR1 SNHLY, CDR2 FYNNEI. As DNA, the CDR3 is TGTGCCAGCAGTGAATGGAGCGAAGCTTTCTTT. It encodes CASSEWSEAFF.

The table lists this clone with a few counts. V and J are TRBV4-1 and TRBJ2-5, with D tentatively TRBD1 (5 bases). V lost 1 base, J lost 1 base, and 10 bases lay in between. The germline gives CDR1 MGHRA, CDR2 YSYEKL. The CDR3 has 15 amino acids. The CDR3 region is CASSQVWTSQETQYF. CDR3 nucleotide sequence: TGCGCCAGCAGCCAAGTTTGGACAAGCCAAGAGACCCAGTACTTC.

The chain has TRBV6-1 and TRBJ1-2; D perhaps matches TRBD1 (5 bases). Germline CDR1 MNHNS, CDR2 SASEGT. Trimming stripped 5 bases from V and 4 bases from J, with 14 bases between. This CDR3 has 14 amino acids. The CDR3: CASSSVGTAYGYTF. The DNA of the CDR3 is TGTGCCAGCAGTTCCGTGGGGACGGCCTATGGCTACACCTTC.

The CDR3 DNA is TGCGCCAGCGCCGGGGTAGGTGGGCAAGAGACCCAGTACTTC. Translating gives CASAGVGGQETQYF. The V and J genes are TRBV5-1 and TRBJ2-5; D may be TRBD2 (5 bases). Germline V CDR1 and CDR2: SGHRS, YFSETQ. CDR3 length: 14 amino acids. V gave up 7 bases and J gave up 2 bases, with 15 bases separating them. Full variable domain (rest looked up from reference TRBV5-1 and TRBJ2-5): KAGVTQTPRYLIKTRGQQVTLSCSPISGHRSVSWYQQTPGQGLQFLFEYFSETQRNKGNFPGRFSGRQFSNSRSEMNVSTLELGDSALYLCASAGVGGQETQYFGPGTRLLVL.

V and J are TRBV9 and TRBJ2-1; D possibly matches TRBD1 or TRBD2 (5 bases each). The CDR3 is made up of 16 amino acids. The V gene's germline CDR1 is SGDLS and CDR2 YYNGEE. Trimming removed 4 bases from V and 5 bases from J, with 19 bases in between. CDR3 loop: CASSPGPGTLNNEQFF. The CDR3 nucleotides read TGTGCCAGCAGCCCAGGACCCGGGACGCTAAACAATGAGCAGTTCTTC.

The rearrangement uses TRBV18 and TRBJ1-1; 10 nucleotides align to TRBD1. Unmatched junction bases numbered 1, after V lost 5 bases and J lost 1 base. The CDR3 contains 14 residues. CDR1 and CDR2 (germline): KGHSH, LQKENI. CDR3 protein: CASSWTGGNTEAFF. In nucleotides, the CDR3 is TGTGCCAGCTCATGGACAGGGGGGAACACTGAAGCTTTCTTT. The variable domain in full, with the rest retrieved from reference TRBV18 and TRBJ1-1, is NAGVMQNPRHLVRRRGQEARLRCSPMKGHSHVYWYRQLPEEGLKFMVYLQKENIIDESGMPKERFSAEFPKEGPSILRIQQVVRGDSAAYFCASSWTGGNTEAFFGQGTRLTVV.

The V and J genes are TRBV7-3 and TRBJ1-2, with D hard to call. Trimming pared 5 bases from V and 4 bases from J, leaving 17 bases between. Per germline, CDR1 SGHTA and CDR2 FQGTGA. The CDR3 runs to 15 residues. The CDR3 nucleotides are TGTGCCAGCAGCCCTCGAGGAGGGAGCGCCTATGGCTACACCTTC. It yields the protein CASSPRGGSAYGYTF.